This T cell receptor beta chain was identified during a study of human T cells and chemical hapten exposure. Whole-study context: Patients received weekly diphenylcyclopropenone doses to the scalp throughout the approximately 26-week study.

Germline-derived CDR1 and CDR2 are MNHEY and SMNVEV (reference sequence). Trimming took off 1 base at V and 0 bases at J, with 16 bases between the two ends. There are 19 residues in the CDR3. The time point denotes: pre-sensitization, week 0. The treatment: therapeutic diphenylcyclopropenone sensitization with weekly scalp DPC. Blood draws came before every patch-test application. Using its own MiXCR run on the RACE reads, TCRdb lists one record per CDR3 protein. The table lists about 300,000 distinct CDR3 sequences, approximately 5.8% of them singletons. The sample was whole blood, taken in connection with sensitization to the hapten diphenylcyclopropenone (DPC). The V gene is TRBV27, the J gene TRBJ2-6, with D possibly called TRBD1 or TRBD2 (6 bases each). This receptor was obtained from a woman between 18 and 29 years old with alopecia areata. Some clones in this sample may be carry-over from other donors' samples. The CDR3 DNA reads TGTGCCAGCAGTTTATATACAGGGACTCTGAGCTCTGGGGCCAACGTCCTGACTTTC. Residues: CASSLYTGTLSSGANVLTF.